These T cell receptor beta chains were read from a single sample in a study of blood T cell repertoires in COVID-19. Method: immunoSEQ multiplex PCR; TCRdb's copy keeps in-frame clones and lacks some. The sample has 250,000 to 300,000 clones, roughly 80% seen once. The sequencing sample was made of PBMCs or T cells enriched from blood (not recorded which). These receptors were taken from a man between 35 and 55 years old who had been exposed to COVID-19. CDR3s include the opening cysteine and the closing phenylalanine or tryptophan. Each record gives: V gene, CDR3 protein.

v_call: TRBV11-3
cdr3_aa: CASSPGTSGRAEETQYF

v_call: TRBV7-9
cdr3_aa: CASSLGLAGRGMKTQYF

v_call: TRBV29-1
cdr3_aa: CSVRGYNEQFF

v_call: TRBV19
cdr3_aa: CASSTGASGLAIDTQYF

v_call: TRBV10-3
cdr3_aa: CAISFREGEKLFF

v_call: TRBV6-1
cdr3_aa: CASSHRTGQTHGYTF

v_call: TRBV3-1/TRBV3-2
cdr3_aa: CASSQVGRVGYTF

v_call: TRBV5-1
cdr3_aa: CASSLGGQGLYEQYF

v_call: TRBV30
cdr3_aa: CAWSGTYNEQFF

v_call: TRBV30
cdr3_aa: CAWRRTYTGQGSTDTQYF

v_call: TRBV5-1
cdr3_aa: CASSLVALFDTDTQYF

v_call: TRBV2
cdr3_aa: CASKGQMNSPLHF

v_call: TRBV30
cdr3_aa: CAWRSISGAGSSTDTQYF

v_call: TRBV15
cdr3_aa: CATSRDRGRDSSSNEQFF

v_call: TRBV7-6
cdr3_aa: CASSSRGYTEAFF

v_call: TRBV29-1
cdr3_aa: CSVDQTGTEAYGYTF

v_call: TRBV12-3/TRBV12-4
cdr3_aa: CASSRTAIYGYTF

v_call: TRBV6-2/TRBV6-3
cdr3_aa: CASSYGDIGVSNQPQHF

v_call: TRBV2
cdr3_aa: CASSASSRQAIQYF

v_call: TRBV10-3
cdr3_aa: CATLSIANEQFF

v_call: TRBV30
cdr3_aa: CAWSVQINEQFF

v_call: TRBV11-3
cdr3_aa: CASSPLAGTGHSYEQYF

v_call: TRBV7-3
cdr3_aa: CASRLSGRAWETQYF

v_call: TRBV10-3
cdr3_aa: CAISPGGRSYNEQFF

v_call: TRBV11-3
cdr3_aa: CASSRTSGQPQHF

v_call: TRBV1
cdr3_aa: CTSSQSTTYNEQFF

v_call: TRBV27
cdr3_aa: CASSFSGLYEQYF

v_call: TRBV19
cdr3_aa: CASQLRGTSPQETQYF

v_call: TRBV4-1
cdr3_aa: CASSQFGGPSGMVGRNEQFF

v_call: TRBV5-1
cdr3_aa: CASSSQGGSNEKLFF

v_call: TRBV2
cdr3_aa: CASSMTGEQYF

v_call: TRBV2
cdr3_aa: CASSEAGAPEGTQYF

v_call: TRBV5-1
cdr3_aa: CASTTLYQETQYF

v_call: TRBV5-6
cdr3_aa: CASSLFGRGYEQYF

v_call: TRBV2
cdr3_aa: CASRQNGEAFF

v_call: TRBV11-2
cdr3_aa: CASETFKTGYGETQYF

v_call: TRBV7-3
cdr3_aa: CASSPIGGFETQYF

v_call: TRBV11-2
cdr3_aa: CASRRLARNEQFF

v_call: TRBV6-4
cdr3_aa: CASSDSLMGASSYNEQFF

v_call: TRBV27
cdr3_aa: CASRGIRTEETQYF

v_call: TRBV19
cdr3_aa: CASSIAGGEREQYF